Shown below are 5 T cell receptor beta chains from a single sample sequenced in a study of memory CD4+ T cells and cytomegalovirus serostatus. Single viable CD3+CD4+CD8-CD45RO+ cells were sorted as the memory CD4+ T cells. TCRdb's copy holds only in-frame clones and misses some; the assay was immunoSEQ multiplex PCR. The sample has tens of thousands of clones; around 75% are singletons. The sample consisted of memory CD4+ T cells from blood. The receptors originated from an adult in good health and CMV-seronegative.

The rearrangement joins TRBV7-9 to TRBJ2-1; 8 positions agree with TRBD1. With V trimmed by 1 base and J by 2 bases, 4 bases remained unmatched. CDR3 length equals 16 residues. CDR1 SEHNR and CDR2 FQNEAQ come from the germline V gene (reference sequence). CDR3 protein: CASSLGAGGAYNEQFF. The DNA of the CDR3 is TGTGCCAGCAGCTTAGGGGCAGGGGGCGCCTACAATGAGCAGTTCTTC.

The chain combines TRBV18 with TRBJ2-5; no reliable D call. Looked up from germline, CDR1 is KGHSH and CDR2 is LQKENI. V was trimmed by 3 bases and J by 2 bases, leaving 7 bases between them. The length of the CDR3 is 13 residues. The CDR3 DNA follows: TGTGCCAGCTCACCCCCCACTCAAGAGACCCAGTACTTC. Its protein product is CASSPPTQETQYF. Filled out from reference TRBV18 and TRBJ2-5, the complete variable domain reads NAGVMQNPRHLVRRRGQEARLRCSPMKGHSHVYWYRQLPEEGLKFMVYLQKENIIDESGMPKERFSAEFPKEGPSILRIQQVVRGDSAAYFCASSPPTQETQYFGPGTRLLVL.

This clone was seen a single time. This chain uses TRBV7-9 with TRBJ2-5; either TRBD1 or TRBD2 may supply D (5 bases each). There are 14 residues in the CDR3. Trimming left V 0 bases short and J 5 bases short, with 10 bases between. Germline V gene data show CDR1 as SEHNR and CDR2 as FQNEAQ (reference sequence). In nucleotides, the CDR3 is TGTGCCAGCAGCTTAGCCCGGGACCGGGAGACCCAGTACTTC. Its protein is CASSLARDRETQYF.

This chain uses TRBV27 with TRBJ1-5; no clear D. The CDR3 has 14 residues. V was cut by 5 bases and J by 5 bases, with 13 bases left in between. CDR1 and CDR2 (germline): MNHEY, SMNVEV (reference sequence). The CDR3 DNA sequence: TGTGCCAGCAGTCCTTCATCCCTATATCAGCCCCAGCATTTT. Translating gives CASSPSSLYQPQHF.

This clone has a handful of counts. The chain combines TRBV7-9 with TRBJ1-5; TRBD1 might be the D (5 bases). Deletions cut 1 base from V and 6 bases from J, with 13 bases between. The CDR3 is 15 amino acids. CDR1 and CDR2 from the germline V gene are SEHNR and FQNEAQ (reference sequence). As DNA, the CDR3 is TGTGCCAGCAGCTTAGGGTGGCGGGACGCTCAGCCCCAGCATTTT. Translating gives CASSLGWRDAQPQHF.